One sample yielded the 5 T cell receptor beta chains listed below, sequenced in a study of cytomegalovirus exposure and HLA in healthy donors. The PCR used 60 Vbeta and 13 Jbeta primers. The method was immunoSEQ multiplex PCR; TCRdb's version includes in-frame clones alone and lacks a portion of them. Among 110,000 or so clones listed, 65% to 75% were seen once. Sequencing was done on a sample of PBMCs. The receptors were sampled from a woman aged 40 to 50 in good health and CMV-seropositive.

The rearrangement joins TRBV11-3 to TRBJ1-3; a weak D match, TRBD1 (5 bases). The CDR3 sequence is 16 residues long. From germline, CDR1 is SGHNT and CDR2 YENEEA. V dropped 4 bases and J dropped 0 bases, with 13 bases sitting between them. CDR3 region: CASSYRGVHSGNTIYF. The CDR3 DNA follows: TGTGCCAGCAGCTATAGGGGCGTTCACTCTGGAAACACCATATATTTT.

This clone has only a few counts. This sequence joins TRBV2 and TRBJ1-4; D gene ambiguous. CDR3 length equals 12 residues. V gave up 4 bases and J gave up 7 bases, with 7 bases separating them. CDR1 is SNHLY and CDR2 is FYNNEI in the germline V gene. The CDR3 DNA is TGTGCCAGCAGTGGAGGAGGTGAAAAACTGTTTTTT. It codes for CASSGGGEKLFF.

This clone was seen a few times. This chain uses TRBV7-6 with TRBJ2-7; D call uncertain. The CDR3 sequence is 13 residues long. Per germline, CDR1 SGHVS and CDR2 FNYEAQ. Trimming left V 5 bases short and J 3 bases short, with 11 bases between. CDR3 loop: CASSRSVVYEQYF. The CDR3 region has the DNA TGTGCCAGCAGCCGAAGCGTTGTCTACGAGCAGTACTTC.

This chain links TRBV29-1 with TRBJ2-5; TRBD1 aligns across 10 bases. In germline, CDR1 is SQVTM, CDR2 ANQGSEA. This CDR3 is 16 amino acids long. The trim removed 7 bases at V and 6 bases at J, leaving 17 bases unmatched. CDR3 DNA: TGCAGCGCGTACCTTTACTTGACAGGGGGCGGTAAGACCCAGTACTTC. This translates into CSAYLYLTGGGKTQYF. Supplemented by reference TRBV29-1 and TRBJ2-5, the full variable domain reads SAVISQKPSRDICQRGTSLTIQCQVDSQVTMMFWYRQQPGQSLTLIATANQGSEATYESGFVIDKFPISRPNLTFSTLTVSNMSPEDSSIYLCSAYLYLTGGGKTQYFGPGTRLLVL.

This rearrangement joins TRBV5-1 to TRBJ2-7; tentative D call: TRBD2 (5 bases). The CDR3 runs 14 residues. Germline assignment: CDR1 SGHRS and CDR2 YFSETQ. V dropped 0 bases and J dropped 2 bases, with 9 bases sitting between them. CDR3 DNA sequence: TGCGCCAGCAGCTTGGTAGGAGGAACCTACGAGCAGTACTTC. It translates to CASSLVGGTYEQYF.